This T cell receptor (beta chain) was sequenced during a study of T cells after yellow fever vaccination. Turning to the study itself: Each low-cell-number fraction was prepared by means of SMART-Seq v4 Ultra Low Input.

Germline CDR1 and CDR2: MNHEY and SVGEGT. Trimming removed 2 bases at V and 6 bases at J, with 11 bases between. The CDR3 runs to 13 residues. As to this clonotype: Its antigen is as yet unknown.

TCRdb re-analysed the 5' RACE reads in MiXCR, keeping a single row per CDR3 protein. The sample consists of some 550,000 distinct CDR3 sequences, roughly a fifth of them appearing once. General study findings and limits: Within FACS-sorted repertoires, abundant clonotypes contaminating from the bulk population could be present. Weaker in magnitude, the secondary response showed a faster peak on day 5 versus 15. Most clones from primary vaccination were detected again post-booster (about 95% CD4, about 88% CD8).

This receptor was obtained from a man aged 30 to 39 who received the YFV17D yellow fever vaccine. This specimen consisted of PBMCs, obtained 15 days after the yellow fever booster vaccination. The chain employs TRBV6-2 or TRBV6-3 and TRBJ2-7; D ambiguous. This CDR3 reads CASSYRSLSEQYF. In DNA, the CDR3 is TGTGCCAGCAGTTACCGGTCATTGAGCGAGCAGTACTTC.